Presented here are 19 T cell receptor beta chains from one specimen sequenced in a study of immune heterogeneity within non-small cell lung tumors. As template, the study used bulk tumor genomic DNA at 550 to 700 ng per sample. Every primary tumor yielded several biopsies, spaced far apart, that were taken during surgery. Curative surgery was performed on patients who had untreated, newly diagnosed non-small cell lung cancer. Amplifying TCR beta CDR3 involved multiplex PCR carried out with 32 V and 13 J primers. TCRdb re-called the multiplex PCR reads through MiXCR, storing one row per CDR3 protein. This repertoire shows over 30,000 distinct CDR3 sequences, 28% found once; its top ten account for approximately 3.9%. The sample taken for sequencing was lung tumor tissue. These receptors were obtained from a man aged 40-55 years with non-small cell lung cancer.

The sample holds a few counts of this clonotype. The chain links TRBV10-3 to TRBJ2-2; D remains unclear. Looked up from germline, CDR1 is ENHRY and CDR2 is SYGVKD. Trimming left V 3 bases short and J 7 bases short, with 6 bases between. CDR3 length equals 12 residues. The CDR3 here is CAISEGNGELFF. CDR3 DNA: TGTGCCATCAGTGAAGGGAACGGGGAGCTGTTTTTT.

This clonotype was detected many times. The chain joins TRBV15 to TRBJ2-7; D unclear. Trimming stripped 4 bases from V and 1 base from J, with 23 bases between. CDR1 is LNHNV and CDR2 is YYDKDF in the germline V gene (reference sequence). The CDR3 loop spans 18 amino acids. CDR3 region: CATSTISGESGRSYEQYF. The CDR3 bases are TGTGCCACCAGCACGATCTCTGGCGAGTCCGGACGGTCCTACGAGCAGTACTTC.

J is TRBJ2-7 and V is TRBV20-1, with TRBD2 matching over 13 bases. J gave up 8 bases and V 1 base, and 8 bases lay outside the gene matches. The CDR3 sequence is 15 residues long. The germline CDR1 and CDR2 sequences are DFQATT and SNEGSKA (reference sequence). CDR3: CSARAGTSGTGQQYF. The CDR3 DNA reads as TGCAGTGCTAGAGCAGGGACTAGCGGGACTGGGCAGCAGTACTTC.

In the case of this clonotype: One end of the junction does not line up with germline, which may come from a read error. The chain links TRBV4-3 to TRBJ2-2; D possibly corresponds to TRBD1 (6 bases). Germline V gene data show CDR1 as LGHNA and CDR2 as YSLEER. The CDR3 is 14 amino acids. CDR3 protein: CTSSHRDRIGELFF. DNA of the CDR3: TGCACCAGCAGCCACCGAGACAGGATCGGGGAGCTGTTTTTT.

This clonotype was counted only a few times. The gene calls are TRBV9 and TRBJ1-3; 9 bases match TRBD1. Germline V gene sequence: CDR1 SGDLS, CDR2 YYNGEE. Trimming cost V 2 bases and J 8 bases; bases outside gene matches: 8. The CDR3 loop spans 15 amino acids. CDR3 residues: CASSVSTGGSDTIYF. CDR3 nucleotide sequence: TGTGCCAGCAGCGTTTCCACAGGGGGCAGCGACACCATATATTTT.

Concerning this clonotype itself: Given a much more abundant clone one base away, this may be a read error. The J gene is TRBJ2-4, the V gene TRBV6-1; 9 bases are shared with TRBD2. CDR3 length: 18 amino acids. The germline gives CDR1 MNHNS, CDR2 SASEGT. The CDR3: CARSERAGGALAKNIQYF. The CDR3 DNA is TGTGCCAGAAGTGAACGAGCGGGAGGTGCCTTAGCCAAAAACATTCAGTACTTC.

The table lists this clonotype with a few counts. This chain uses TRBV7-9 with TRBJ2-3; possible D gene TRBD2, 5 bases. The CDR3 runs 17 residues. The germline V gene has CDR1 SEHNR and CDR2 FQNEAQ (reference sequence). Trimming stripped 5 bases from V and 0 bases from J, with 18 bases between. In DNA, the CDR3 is TGTGCCAGCAGCGCGAGTTTTAGCACTAGAAGCACAGATACGCAGTATTTT. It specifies CASSASFSTRSTDTQYF.

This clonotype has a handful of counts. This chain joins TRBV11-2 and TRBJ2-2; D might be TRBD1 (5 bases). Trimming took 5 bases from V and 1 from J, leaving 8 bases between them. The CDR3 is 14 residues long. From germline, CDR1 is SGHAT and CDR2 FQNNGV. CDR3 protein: CASSKGQNTGELFF. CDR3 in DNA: TGTGCCAGCAGCAAAGGACAGAACACCGGGGAGCTGTTTTTT.

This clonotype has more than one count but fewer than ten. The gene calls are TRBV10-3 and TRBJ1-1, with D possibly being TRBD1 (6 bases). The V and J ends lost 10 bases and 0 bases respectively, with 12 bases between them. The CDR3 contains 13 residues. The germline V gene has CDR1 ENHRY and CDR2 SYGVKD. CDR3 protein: CATRQALNTEAFF. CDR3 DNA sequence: TGTGCCACAAGACAGGCCTTGAACACTGAAGCTTTCTTT.

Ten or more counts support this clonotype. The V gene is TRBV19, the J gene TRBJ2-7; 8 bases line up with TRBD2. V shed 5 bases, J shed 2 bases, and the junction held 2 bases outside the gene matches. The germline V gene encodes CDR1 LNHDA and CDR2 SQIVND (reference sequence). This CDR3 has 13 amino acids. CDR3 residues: CASSVGLAYEQYF. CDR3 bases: TGTGCCAGTAGTGTGGGACTAGCCTACGAGCAGTACTTC. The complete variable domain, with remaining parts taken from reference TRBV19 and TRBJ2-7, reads DGGITQSPKYLFRKEGQNVTLSCEQNLNHDAMYWYRQDPGQGLRLIYYSQIVNDFQKGDIAEGYSVSREKKESFPLTVTSAQKNPTAFYLCASSVGLAYEQYFGPGTRLTVT.

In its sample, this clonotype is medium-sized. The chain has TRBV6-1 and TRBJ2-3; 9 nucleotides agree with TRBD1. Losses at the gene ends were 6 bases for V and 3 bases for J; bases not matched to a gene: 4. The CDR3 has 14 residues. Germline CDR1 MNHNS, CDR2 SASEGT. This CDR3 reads CASSIGTGTDTQYF. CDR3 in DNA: TGTGCCAGCAGCATCGGGACAGGGACAGATACGCAGTATTTT.

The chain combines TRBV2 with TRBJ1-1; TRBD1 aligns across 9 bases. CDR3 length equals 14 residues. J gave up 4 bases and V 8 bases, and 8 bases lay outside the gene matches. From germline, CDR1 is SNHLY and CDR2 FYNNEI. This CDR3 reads CASRIQGARTEAFF. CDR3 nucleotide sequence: TGTGCCAGCCGAATACAGGGGGCCCGCACTGAAGCTTTCTTT.

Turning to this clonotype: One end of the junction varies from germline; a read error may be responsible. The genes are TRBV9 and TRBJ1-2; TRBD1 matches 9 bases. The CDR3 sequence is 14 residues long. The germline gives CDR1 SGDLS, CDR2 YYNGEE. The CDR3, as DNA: TGTGTCAGCAGCACCACAGGGGGCAGCTATGGCTACACCTTC. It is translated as CVSSTTGGSYGYTF.

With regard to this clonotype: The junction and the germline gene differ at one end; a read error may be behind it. This CDR3 reads CASSHSGTGFGYGYTF. The DNA for the CDR3 is TGTGCTAGCAGTCACTCTGGGACAGGGTTCGGCTATGGCTACACCTTC. The V gene is TRBV6-2 or TRBV6-3, the J gene TRBJ1-2, with 9 bases aligning to TRBD1. Germline V gives CDR1 MNHEY, CDR2 SVGEGT. The CDR3 consists of 16 residues.

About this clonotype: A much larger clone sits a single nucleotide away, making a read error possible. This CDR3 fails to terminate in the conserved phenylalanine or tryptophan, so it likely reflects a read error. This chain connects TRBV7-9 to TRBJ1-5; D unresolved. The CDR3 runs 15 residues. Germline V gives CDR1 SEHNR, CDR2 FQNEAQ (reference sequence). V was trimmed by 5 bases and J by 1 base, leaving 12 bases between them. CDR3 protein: CASSRGGLSNQPQHL. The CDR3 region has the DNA TGTGCCAGCAGCCGTGGTGGGCTCAGCAATCAGCCCCAGCATCTT.

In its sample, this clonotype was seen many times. CDR3: CASSKVSGGNEQFF. Here the CDR3 DNA reads TGTGCCAGCAGTAAGGTCAGCGGGGGAAACGAGCAGTTCTTC. The gene calls are TRBV6-2 or TRBV6-3 and TRBJ2-1, with 8 bases lining up with TRBD2. The V gene end was trimmed by 5 bases and the J gene end by 10 bases; junction bases not matched to a gene: 10. This CDR3 is built from 14 residues. The germline gives CDR1 MNHEY, CDR2 SVGEGT.

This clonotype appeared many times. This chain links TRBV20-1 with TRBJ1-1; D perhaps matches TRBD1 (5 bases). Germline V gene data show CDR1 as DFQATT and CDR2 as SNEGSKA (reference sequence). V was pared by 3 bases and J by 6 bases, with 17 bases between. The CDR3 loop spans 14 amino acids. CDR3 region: CSARRGGESAEAFF. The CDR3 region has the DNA TGCAGTGCTAGGAGGGGAGGGGAATCTGCTGAAGCTTTCTTT.

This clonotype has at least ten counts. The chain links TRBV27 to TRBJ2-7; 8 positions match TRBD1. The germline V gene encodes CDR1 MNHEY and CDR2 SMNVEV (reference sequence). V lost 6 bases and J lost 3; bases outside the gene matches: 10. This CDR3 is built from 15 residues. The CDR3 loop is CASRMTGDPVYEQYF. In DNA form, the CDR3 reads TGTGCCAGCAGGATGACAGGGGACCCCGTCTACGAGCAGTACTTC.

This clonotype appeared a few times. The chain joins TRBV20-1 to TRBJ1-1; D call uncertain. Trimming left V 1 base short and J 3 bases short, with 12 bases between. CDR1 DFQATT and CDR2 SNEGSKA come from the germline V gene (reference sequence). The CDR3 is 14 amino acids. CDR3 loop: CSARVFSRDTEAFF. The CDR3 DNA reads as TGCAGTGCTAGAGTTTTTAGTAGAGACACTGAAGCTTTCTTT.